Presented here are 5 T cell receptor beta chains from one specimen sequenced in a study of cytomegalovirus exposure and HLA in healthy donors. The study ran its PCR with 60 Vbeta and 13 Jbeta primers. This table comes from immunoSEQ multiplex PCR, and its TCRdb copy is limited to in-frame clones, with some not included. The data contain 150,000 to 200,000 clones, roughly 68% of them seen just once; the ten biggest clones take up 8% to 13%. Sequenced: PBMCs. The receptors stem from a man under 40 in good health and CMV-seropositive.

The V call is TRBV5-4, the J call TRBJ2-3, with D unresolved. V was trimmed by 1 base and J by 1 base, leaving 7 bases between them. The CDR3 runs to 14 residues. In germline, CDR1 is SGHNT, CDR2 YYREEE (reference sequence). The CDR3 sequence: CASSLNLGTDTQYF. Written as DNA, the CDR3 is TGTGCCAGCAGCTTGAATTTAGGCACAGATACGCAGTATTTT.

V gene TRBV28 combines with J gene TRBJ2-7, with D perhaps TRBD1 (5 bases). V lost 5 bases and J lost 0, with 11 bases in between. Looked up from germline, CDR1 is MDHEN and CDR2 is SYDVKM. This CDR3 comprises 14 residues. The CDR3 is CASSLTESSYEQYF. As DNA, the CDR3 is TGTGCCAGCAGTCTGACAGAAAGCTCCTACGAGCAGTACTTC.

The chain uses TRBV5-5 and TRBJ2-2; no reliable D call. Trimming removed 0 bases at V and 7 bases at J, with 13 bases between. Per the germline V gene, CDR1 is SGHKS and CDR2 is YYEKEE (reference sequence). The CDR3 is made up of 15 amino acids. In DNA form, the CDR3 reads TGTGCCAGCAGCTTGGCAGCTAGGTCTTACGGGGAGCTGTTTTTT. Encoded protein: CASSLAARSYGELFF.

This clone was recorded only once. V is TRBV19 and J is TRBJ1-2; 7 positions match TRBD1. The CDR3 spans 12 residues. In germline, CDR1 is LNHDA, CDR2 SQIVND (reference sequence). V lost 1 base to trimming and J lost 12 bases; unmatched junction nucleotides: 5. In DNA, the CDR3 is TGTGCCAGTAGTATAGGGACAGGCCGCCACACCTTC. It translates to CASSIGTGRHTF.

This clone appeared a few times. The rearrangement links TRBV18 to TRBJ2-1; 8 nucleotides match TRBD1. CDR1 and CDR2 from the germline V gene are KGHSH and LQKENI. The length of the CDR3 is 16 residues. V shed 3 bases, J shed 6 bases, and the junction held 10 bases outside the gene matches. The CDR3 sequence is CASSPKGTGGSNEQFF. The CDR3 DNA reads TGTGCCAGCTCACCGAAGGGTACAGGGGGTTCCAATGAGCAGTTCTTC.